A selection of T cell receptor beta chains follows, all from one sample in a study of PD-1 blockade in classical Hodgkin lymphoma. Sequenced by immunoSEQ multiplex PCR; TCRdb stores in-frame clones only, minus some. This sample carries about 61,000 clones, nearly 90% of them seen once, and the ten largest clones take about 8.1%. This specimen consisted of peripheral blood mononuclear cells (PBMCs), obtained before the fourth cycle of nivolumab. The receptors stem from a human donor with classical Hodgkin lymphoma. Each CDR3 is given with its conserved first and last residue. D genes are given only for firm matches. The size field is filled for only some rows; it gives once, few, many or a size class.

len: 16
abundance: -
v_gene: TRBV5-1
d_gene: TRBD1
j_gene: TRBJ2-3
CDR3nt: TGCGCCAGCAGCCCGGGGCTGGGACAGGACACAGATACGCAGTATTTT
CDR3aa: CASSPGLGQDTDTQYF

len: 12
abundance: -
v_gene: TRBV18
d_gene: -
j_gene: TRBJ2-3
CDR3nt: TGTGCCAGCTCTCCAAGCACAGATACGCAGTATTTT
CDR3aa: CASSPSTDTQYF

len: 13
abundance: -
v_gene: TRBV27
d_gene: -
j_gene: TRBJ1-2
CDR3nt: TGTGCCAGCTCCACCGGTCTCAACTATGGCTACACCTTC
CDR3aa: CASSTGLNYGYTF

len: 16
abundance: -
v_gene: TRBV19
d_gene: TRBD1
j_gene: TRBJ1-5
CDR3nt: TGTGCCAGTAGCCCACAAGGGACAGAGAGCAATCAGCCCCAGCATTTT
CDR3aa: CASSPQGTESNQPQHF

len: 14
abundance: once
v_gene: TRBV5-1
d_gene: -
j_gene: TRBJ2-7
CDR3nt: TGCGCCAGCAGCCAGATTGCAGGGGTTGGCGAGCAGTACTTC
CDR3aa: CASSQIAGVGEQYF

len: 13
abundance: -
v_gene: TRBV28
d_gene: -
j_gene: TRBJ1-2
CDR3nt: TGTGCCAGCAGTCAAAGGGGGGTCTATGGCTACACCTTC
CDR3aa: CASSQRGVYGYTF

len: 16
abundance: -
v_gene: TRBV6-5
d_gene: -
j_gene: TRBJ2-2
CDR3nt: TGTGCCAGCAGTTACTCTACCGGGGGAAACACCGGGGAGCTGTTTTTT
CDR3aa: CASSYSTGGNTGELFF

len: 15
abundance: once
v_gene: TRBV4-1
d_gene: TRBD2
j_gene: TRBJ2-1
CDR3nt: TGCGCCAGCAGCCAAGTTAGCGGGGGGTACAATGAGCAGTTCTTC
CDR3aa: CASSQVSGGYNEQFF

len: 14
abundance: -
v_gene: TRBV6-5
d_gene: TRBD1
j_gene: TRBJ1-3
CDR3nt: TGTGCCAGCAGCCCACAGGGGTACGGAAACACCATATATTTT
CDR3aa: CASSPQGYGNTIYF

len: 14
abundance: -
v_gene: TRBV6-5
d_gene: -
j_gene: TRBJ1-6
CDR3nt: TGTGCCAGCCGGAATACCCAGAGGGTTGGCCGCCTCCACTTT
CDR3aa: CASRNTQRVGRLHF

len: 15
abundance: -
v_gene: TRBV2
d_gene: TRBD2
j_gene: TRBJ2-1
CDR3nt: TGTGCCAGCAGTTTAGCGGGGGCAAACTACAATGAGCAGTTCTTC
CDR3aa: CASSLAGANYNEQFF

len: 12
abundance: -
v_gene: TRBV28
d_gene: -
j_gene: TRBJ2-7
CDR3nt: TGTGCCAGCGGCCATGGGGGGTACGAGCAGTACTTC
CDR3aa: CASGHGGYEQYF

len: 14
abundance: -
v_gene: TRBV2
d_gene: -
j_gene: TRBJ2-2
CDR3nt: TGTGCCAGCAGTGATGCAGGGGTTCCCCGGGAGCTGTTTTTT
CDR3aa: CASSDAGVPRELFF

len: 14
abundance: -
v_gene: TRBV7-9
d_gene: TRBD1
j_gene: TRBJ1-2
CDR3nt: TGTGCCAGCAGCTTGACAGGGGGAGATAATGGCTACACCTTC
CDR3aa: CASSLTGGDNGYTF

len: 13
abundance: -
v_gene: TRBV2
d_gene: -
j_gene: TRBJ2-5
CDR3nt: TGTGCCAGCAGCCGCGCGGAACAAGAGACCCAGTACTTC
CDR3aa: CASSRAEQETQYF

len: 15
abundance: -
v_gene: TRBV19
d_gene: -
j_gene: TRBJ2-2
CDR3nt: TGTGCCACCCAAAGGACAGTTAAATATTTGGGGGAGCTGTTTTTT
CDR3aa: CATQRTVKYLGELFF

len: 14
abundance: -
v_gene: TRBV6-5
d_gene: -
j_gene: TRBJ1-5
CDR3nt: TGTGCCAGCAGTCAACAGCCTTTTCCATGGCCCCAGCATTTT
CDR3aa: CASSQQPFPWPQHF

len: 13
abundance: -
v_gene: TRBV5-1
d_gene: -
j_gene: TRBJ2-3
CDR3nt: TGCGCCAGCAGCCTTCCCCCAGTAGATACGCAGTATTTT
CDR3aa: CASSLPPVDTQYF

len: 14
abundance: -
v_gene: TRBV5-1
d_gene: TRBD1
j_gene: TRBJ2-5
CDR3nt: TGCGCCAGCAGCGGGGGACAGGTCGGGGAGACCCAGTACTTC
CDR3aa: CASSGGQVGETQYF

len: 13
abundance: -
v_gene: TRBV7-9
d_gene: TRBD1
j_gene: TRBJ1-2
CDR3nt: TGTGCCAGCAGCCGGGACAGAATCTATGGCTACACCTTC
CDR3aa: CASSRDRIYGYTF

len: 16
abundance: -
v_gene: TRBV5-1
d_gene: TRBD2
j_gene: TRBJ2-5
CDR3nt: TGCGCCAGCAGCTTGGTAGGACTAGCGGGGCCAGAGACCCAGTACTTC
CDR3aa: CASSLVGLAGPETQYF

len: 14
abundance: -
v_gene: TRBV6-1
d_gene: -
j_gene: TRBJ2-5
CDR3nt: TGTGCCAGTACCGAACAGGGTCCCGAAGAGACCCAGTACTTC
CDR3aa: CASTEQGPEETQYF

len: 16
abundance: -
v_gene: TRBV29-1
d_gene: TRBD1
j_gene: TRBJ1-5
CDR3nt: TGCAGCGGTCGTCTCGGCCGGGACAGGGACAATCAGCCCCAGCATTTT
CDR3aa: CSGRLGRDRDNQPQHF

len: 15
abundance: -
v_gene: TRBV5-1
d_gene: TRBD1
j_gene: TRBJ2-2
CDR3nt: TGCGCCAGCAGCTATGAGGGGGCGGGCACCGGGGAGCTGTTTTTT
CDR3aa: CASSYEGAGTGELFF

len: 12
abundance: -
v_gene: TRBV10-1
d_gene: -
j_gene: TRBJ2-5
CDR3nt: TGCGCCAGCAGTGGGGCCGGAGAGACCCAGTACTTC
CDR3aa: CASSGAGETQYF

len: 16
abundance: once
v_gene: TRBV5-4
d_gene: TRBD1
j_gene: TRBJ1-2
CDR3nt: TGTGCCAGCAGCCCCGGGACAGGAACCTTATGGGATGGCTACACCTTC
CDR3aa: CASSPGTGTLWDGYTF

len: 16
abundance: -
v_gene: TRBV4-1
d_gene: -
j_gene: TRBJ2-2
CDR3nt: TGCGCCAGCAGCCAAGAGGCAGGGTTGAACACCGGGGAGCTGTTTTTT
CDR3aa: CASSQEAGLNTGELFF

len: 17
abundance: -
v_gene: TRBV7-9
d_gene: -
j_gene: TRBJ2-2
CDR3nt: TGTGCCAGCAGCTTATTTGCACGCCAATGGGGCACCGGGGAGCTGTTTTTT
CDR3aa: CASSLFARQWGTGELFF

len: 11
abundance: once
v_gene: TRBV4-1
d_gene: -
j_gene: TRBJ1-4
CDR3nt: TGCGCCAGCAAGGTGGGGCAGATACTGTTTTTT
CDR3aa: CASKVGQILFF

len: 13
abundance: -
v_gene: TRBV6-1
d_gene: TRBD1
j_gene: TRBJ2-2
CDR3nt: TGTGCCAGCAGGGGACAGGGGTTCGGGGAGCTGTTTTTT
CDR3aa: CASRGQGFGELFF

len: 11
abundance: few
v_gene: TRBV7-8
d_gene: TRBD1
j_gene: TRBJ1-2
CDR3nt: TGTGCCAGCAGCCCGGGACAGGGGTACACCTTC
CDR3aa: CASSPGQGYTF

len: 14
abundance: once
v_gene: TRBV5-1
d_gene: -
j_gene: TRBJ1-4
CDR3nt: TGCGCCAGCAGCTTGACCGGGACAAGGGAAAAACTGTTTTTT
CDR3aa: CASSLTGTREKLFF

len: 18
abundance: -
v_gene: TRBV5-1
d_gene: TRBD1
j_gene: TRBJ1-1
CDR3nt: TGCGCCAGCAGCTCAGGTACAGGGGGCAGTCTATTGAACACTGAAGCTTTCTTT
CDR3aa: CASSSGTGGSLLNTEAFF

len: 15
abundance: -
v_gene: TRBV11-2
d_gene: TRBD2
j_gene: TRBJ2-7
CDR3nt: TGTGCCAGCAGCGTCGAGCGGGGGATCACCTACGAGCAGTACTTC
CDR3aa: CASSVERGITYEQYF

len: 12
abundance: -
v_gene: TRBV28
d_gene: -
j_gene: TRBJ2-1
CDR3nt: TGTGCCAGCAGTCGGACAGTGTATGAGCAGTTCTTC
CDR3aa: CASSRTVYEQFF

len: 14
abundance: -
v_gene: TRBV5-1
d_gene: -
j_gene: TRBJ1-4
CDR3nt: TGCGCCAGCAGCTTGGGGCAAGGTATGAAAAAACTGTTTTTT
CDR3aa: CASSLGQGMKKLFF

len: 13
abundance: -
v_gene: TRBV7-3
d_gene: -
j_gene: TRBJ1-5
CDR3nt: TGTGCCAGCAGCTTAACGCCAGATCAGCCCCAGCATTTT
CDR3aa: CASSLTPDQPQHF

len: 15
abundance: -
v_gene: TRBV6-1
d_gene: -
j_gene: TRBJ2-3
CDR3nt: TGTGCCAGCAGAGGGGGGGGAACAACCACAGATACGCAGTATTTT
CDR3aa: CASRGGGTTTDTQYF

len: 13
abundance: -
v_gene: TRBV2
d_gene: -
j_gene: TRBJ2-7
CDR3nt: TGTGCCAGCCGACGGACAGAGTCCTACGAGCAGTACTTC
CDR3aa: CASRRTESYEQYF

len: 15
abundance: -
v_gene: TRBV5-1
d_gene: TRBD1
j_gene: TRBJ1-2
CDR3nt: TGCGCCAGCAGCCTTTCGACAGGGGGCAAGAGTGGCTACACCTTC
CDR3aa: CASSLSTGGKSGYTF

len: 15
abundance: -
v_gene: TRBV5-1
d_gene: TRBD1
j_gene: TRBJ1-6
CDR3nt: TGCGCCAGCAGCTGGGCCGACAGGGGGGTATCACCCCTCCACTTT
CDR3aa: CASSWADRGVSPLHF

len: 12
abundance: -
v_gene: TRBV5-1
d_gene: -
j_gene: TRBJ1-1
CDR3nt: TGCGCCAGCAGCTTGCGTCCCACTGAAGCTTTCTTT
CDR3aa: CASSLRPTEAFF

len: 14
abundance: -
v_gene: TRBV7-9
d_gene: -
j_gene: TRBJ1-2
CDR3nt: TGTGCCAGCAGCTTATCGGGAATATGGTATGGCTACACCTTC
CDR3aa: CASSLSGIWYGYTF

len: 14
abundance: once
v_gene: TRBV10-1
d_gene: TRBD1
j_gene: TRBJ2-2
CDR3nt: TGCGCCACCGATGGACAGGTGGGTGCCGGGGAGCTGTTTTTT
CDR3aa: CATDGQVGAGELFF

len: 15
abundance: -
v_gene: TRBV15
d_gene: -
j_gene: TRBJ2-7
CDR3nt: TGTGCCACCAGCAGAGAAGGAGGGAACGTTGGGGAGCAGTACTTC
CDR3aa: CATSREGGNVGEQYF

len: 12
abundance: once
v_gene: TRBV5-1
d_gene: -
j_gene: TRBJ2-5
CDR3nt: TGCGCCAGCAGCTTTGGGGGCTCGGAGCAGTACTTC
CDR3aa: CASSFGGSEQYF

len: 14
abundance: few
v_gene: TRBV5-1
d_gene: -
j_gene: TRBJ1-1
CDR3nt: TGCGCCAGCAGCTTGAGTGGTGTGAACACTGAAGCTTTCTTT
CDR3aa: CASSLSGVNTEAFF

len: 15
abundance: -
v_gene: TRBV10-3
d_gene: -
j_gene: TRBJ2-2
CDR3nt: TGTGCCATCAGCCCACGAGACTCGAACACCGGGGAGCTGTTTTTT
CDR3aa: CAISPRDSNTGELFF

len: 14
abundance: -
v_gene: TRBV19
d_gene: -
j_gene: TRBJ2-5
CDR3nt: TGTGCCAGTAGTATAGAGGGTGTCCAAGAGACCCAGTACTTC
CDR3aa: CASSIEGVQETQYF

len: 16
abundance: -
v_gene: TRBV9
d_gene: -
j_gene: TRBJ2-1
CDR3nt: TGTGCCAGCAGCGTAGCTAGGGGCTCCCCATACAATGAGCAGTTCTTC
CDR3aa: CASSVARGSPYNEQFF